These T cell receptor beta chains were read from a single sample in a study of beta chain features in type 1 diabetes. Assay used: immunoSEQ multiplex PCR; TCRdb lists only in-frame clones, some missing. The sample has 100,000 to 150,000 clones; 17% are singletons. Sequencing was done on a sample of central memory CD4+ T cells from blood. Source of these receptors: a man aged 18 to 29 with type 1 diabetes. Each CDR3 is given with its conserved first and last residue. The order of the fields is V gene, clone size, CDR3 protein. The size field is filled for only some rows; it gives once, few, many or a size class.

V: TRBV6-8; size: -; CDR3: CASSFNTSGTVTYEQYF
V: TRBV7-2; size: few; CDR3: CASSSGQLGMHEQYF
V: TRBV6-6; size: few; CDR3: CASNDWSSYNEQFF
V: TRBV2; size: many; CDR3: CASSEMYRGSSGANVLTF
V: TRBV7-9; size: -; CDR3: CASSLAGRGLARDTQYF
V: TRBV29-1; size: few; CDR3: CSVGGRGSGGYTF
V: TRBV2; size: few; CDR3: CASTQMGGREETQYF
V: TRBV5-1; size: -; CDR3: CASSRSGGRAGELFF
V: TRBV30; size: -; CDR3: CAWHGGLAGSNTGELFF
V: TRBV7-8; size: -; CDR3: CASSLRHQVRTEAFF
V: TRBV15; size: few; CDR3: CATSRDRANEKLFF
V: TRBV5-4; size: few; CDR3: CASSAPGQAPPYGYTF
V: TRBV9; size: few; CDR3: CASSATTGPDTGELFF
V: TRBV6-1; size: many; CDR3: CASSVGLTMYNEQFF
V: TRBV29-1; size: few; CDR3: CSVESSTDTQYF
V: TRBV7-2; size: few; CDR3: CASTRSSGSYGYTF
V: TRBV5-1; size: -; CDR3: CASSPIPGQGVAKNIQYF
V: TRBV5-1; size: -; CDR3: CASSLERKDYGYTF
V: TRBV7-2; size: many; CDR3: CASSLAITGTPNTEAFF
V: TRBV2; size: few; CDR3: CASSLLTGGRGNQPQHF
V: TRBV19; size: -; CDR3: CAVGRAEAFF
V: TRBV9; size: -; CDR3: CASSLVREARFF
V: TRBV10-3; size: few; CDR3: CAISESRDSTYNEQFF
V: TRBV5-6; size: -; CDR3: CASSRFGEGAEAFF
V: TRBV6-1; size: few; CDR3: CASGGSSYNEQFF
V: TRBV29-1; size: many; CDR3: CMAGNTGELFF
V: TRBV4-1; size: -; CDR3: CASSQDGSSGVYEQYF
V: TRBV2; size: few; CDR3: CASSVRRYSYEQYF
V: TRBV28; size: -; CDR3: CASSSGGVFGEQFF